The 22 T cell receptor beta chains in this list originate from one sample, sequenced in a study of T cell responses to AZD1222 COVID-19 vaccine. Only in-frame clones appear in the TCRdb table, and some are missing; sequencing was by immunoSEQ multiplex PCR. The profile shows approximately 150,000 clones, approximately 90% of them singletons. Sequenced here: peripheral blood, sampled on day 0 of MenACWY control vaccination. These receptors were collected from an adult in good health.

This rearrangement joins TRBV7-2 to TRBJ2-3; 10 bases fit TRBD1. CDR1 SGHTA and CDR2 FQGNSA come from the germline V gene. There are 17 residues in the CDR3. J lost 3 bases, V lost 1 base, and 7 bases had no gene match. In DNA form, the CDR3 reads TGTGCCAGCAGCTTAGAGTGGGACAGGGGACCGACAGATACGCAGTATTTT. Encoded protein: CASSLEWDRGPTDTQYF. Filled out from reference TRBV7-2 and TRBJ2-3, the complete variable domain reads GAGVSQSPSNKVTEKGKDVELRCDPISGHTALYWYRQSLGQGLEFLIYFQGNSAPDKSGLPSDRFSAERTGGSVSTLTIQRTQQEDSAVYLCASSLEWDRGPTDTQYFGPGTRLTVL.

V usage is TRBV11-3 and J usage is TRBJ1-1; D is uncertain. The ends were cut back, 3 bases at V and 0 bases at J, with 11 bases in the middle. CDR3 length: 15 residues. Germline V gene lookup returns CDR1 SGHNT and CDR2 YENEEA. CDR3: CASSFRSTMNTEAFF. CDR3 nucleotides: TGTGCCAGCAGCTTTCGCTCAACTATGAACACTGAAGCTTTCTTT.

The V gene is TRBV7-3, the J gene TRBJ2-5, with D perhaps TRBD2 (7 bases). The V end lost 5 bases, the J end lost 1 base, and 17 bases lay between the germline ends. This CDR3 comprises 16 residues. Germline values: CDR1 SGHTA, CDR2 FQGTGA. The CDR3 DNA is TGTGCCAGCAGCCCTCTGGGGGGCGGGGGCCAAGAGACCCAGTACTTC. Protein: CASSPLGGGGQETQYF.

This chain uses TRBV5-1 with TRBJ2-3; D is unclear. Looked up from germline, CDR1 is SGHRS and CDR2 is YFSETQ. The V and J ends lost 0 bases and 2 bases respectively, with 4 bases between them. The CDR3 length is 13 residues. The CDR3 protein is CASSLDHTDTQYF. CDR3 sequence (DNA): TGCGCCAGCAGCTTGGACCACACAGATACGCAGTATTTT.

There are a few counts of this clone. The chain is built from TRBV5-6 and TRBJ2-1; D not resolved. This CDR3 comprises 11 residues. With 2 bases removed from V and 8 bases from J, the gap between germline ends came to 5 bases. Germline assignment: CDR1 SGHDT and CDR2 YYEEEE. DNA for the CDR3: TGTGCCAGCAGCTTCGGGTATGAGCAGTTCTTC. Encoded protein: CASSFGYEQFF.

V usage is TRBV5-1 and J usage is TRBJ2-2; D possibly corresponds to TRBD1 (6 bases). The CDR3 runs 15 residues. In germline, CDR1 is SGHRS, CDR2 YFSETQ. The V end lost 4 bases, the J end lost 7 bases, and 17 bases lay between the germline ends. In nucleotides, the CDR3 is TGCGCCAGCAGCAATGCGACAGGTCACGGCGGGGAGCTGTTTTTT. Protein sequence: CASSNATGHGGELFF.

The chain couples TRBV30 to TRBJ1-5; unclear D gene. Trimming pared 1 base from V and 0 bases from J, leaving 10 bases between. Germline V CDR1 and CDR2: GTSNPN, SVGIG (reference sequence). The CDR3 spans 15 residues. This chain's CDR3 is CAWSEQVHSNQPQHF. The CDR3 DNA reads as TGTGCCTGGAGTGAGCAGGTCCATAGCAATCAGCCCCAGCATTTT.

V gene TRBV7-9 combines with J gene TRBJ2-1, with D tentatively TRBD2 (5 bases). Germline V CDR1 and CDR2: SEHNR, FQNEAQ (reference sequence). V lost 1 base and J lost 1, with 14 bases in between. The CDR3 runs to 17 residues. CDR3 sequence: CASSLGPRRGSYNEQFF. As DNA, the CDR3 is TGTGCCAGCAGCTTAGGTCCCCGAAGAGGGTCCTACAATGAGCAGTTCTTC.

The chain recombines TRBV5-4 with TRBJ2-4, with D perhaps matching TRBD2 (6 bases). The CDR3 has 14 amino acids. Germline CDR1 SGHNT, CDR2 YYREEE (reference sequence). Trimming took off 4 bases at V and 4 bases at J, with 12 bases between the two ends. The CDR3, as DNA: TGTGCCAGCAGCATTGCCGGGACTAAAAACATTCAGTACTTC. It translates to CASSIAGTKNIQYF. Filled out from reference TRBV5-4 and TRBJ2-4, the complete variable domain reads ETGVTQSPTHLIKTRGQQVTLRCSSQSGHNTVSWYQQALGQGPQFIFQYYREEENGRGNFPPRFSGLQFPNYSSELNVNALELDDSALYLCASSIAGTKNIQYFGAGTRLSVL.

In nucleotides, the CDR3 is TGTGCCAGCAGCATTAACAGGGAGGTTGAAGCTTTCTTT. Protein product: CASSINREVEAFF. The chain carries TRBV28 and TRBJ1-1, with D perhaps TRBD1 (6 bases). From germline, CDR1 is MDHEN and CDR2 SYDVKM. Between the trimmed V and J ends, which lost 6 bases and 7 bases, there was a span of 15 bases. The CDR3 length is 13 residues.

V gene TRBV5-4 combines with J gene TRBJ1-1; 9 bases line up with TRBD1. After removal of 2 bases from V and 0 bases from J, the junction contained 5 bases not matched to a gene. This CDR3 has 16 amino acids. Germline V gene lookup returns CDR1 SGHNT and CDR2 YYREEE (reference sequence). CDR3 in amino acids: CASSFLGTGMNTEAFF. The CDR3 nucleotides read TGTGCCAGCAGCTTTCTAGGGACAGGGATGAACACTGAAGCTTTCTTT. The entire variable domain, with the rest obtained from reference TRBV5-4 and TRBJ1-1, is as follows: ETGVTQSPTHLIKTRGQQVTLRCSSQSGHNTVSWYQQALGQGPQFIFQYYREEENGRGNFPPRFSGLQFPNYSSELNVNALELDDSALYLCASSFLGTGMNTEAFFGQGTRLTVV.

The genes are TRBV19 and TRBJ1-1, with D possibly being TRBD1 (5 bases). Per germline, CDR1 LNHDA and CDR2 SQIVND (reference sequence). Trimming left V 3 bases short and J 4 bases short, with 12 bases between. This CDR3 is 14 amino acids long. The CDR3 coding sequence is TGTGCCAGTAGTATCGGTTTGCAGGGCACTGAAGCTTTCTTT. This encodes CASSIGLQGTEAFF.

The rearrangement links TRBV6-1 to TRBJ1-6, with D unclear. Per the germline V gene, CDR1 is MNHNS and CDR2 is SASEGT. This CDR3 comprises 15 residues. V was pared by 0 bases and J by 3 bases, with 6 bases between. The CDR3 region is CASSEAWFYNSPLHF. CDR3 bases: TGTGCCAGCAGTGAAGCGTGGTTCTATAATTCACCCCTCCACTTT.

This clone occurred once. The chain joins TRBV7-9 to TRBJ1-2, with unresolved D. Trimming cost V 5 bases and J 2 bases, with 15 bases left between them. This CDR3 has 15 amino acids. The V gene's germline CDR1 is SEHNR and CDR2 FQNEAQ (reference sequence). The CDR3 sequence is CASSPYSAGNYGYTF. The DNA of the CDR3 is TGTGCCAGCAGCCCCTACTCGGCGGGAAACTATGGCTACACCTTC. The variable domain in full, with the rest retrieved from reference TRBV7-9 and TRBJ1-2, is DTGVSQNPRHKITKRGQNVTFRCDPISEHNRLYWYRQTLGQGPEFLTYFQNEAQLEKSRLLSDRFSAERPKGSFSTLEIQRTEQGDSAMYLCASSPYSAGNYGYTFGSGTRLTVV.

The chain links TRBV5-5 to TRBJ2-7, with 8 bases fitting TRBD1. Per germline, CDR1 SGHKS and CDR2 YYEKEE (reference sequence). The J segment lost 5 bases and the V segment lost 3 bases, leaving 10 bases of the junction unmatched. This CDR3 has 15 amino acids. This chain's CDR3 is CASSYGQGNFDEQYF. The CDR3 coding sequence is TGTGCCAGCAGCTACGGACAGGGCAACTTTGACGAGCAGTACTTC.

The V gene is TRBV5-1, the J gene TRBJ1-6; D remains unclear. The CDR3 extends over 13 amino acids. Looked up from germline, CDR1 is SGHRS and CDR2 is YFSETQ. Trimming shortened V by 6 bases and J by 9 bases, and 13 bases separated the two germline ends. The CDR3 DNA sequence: TGCGCCAGCAAGGACGGAGACCGTTCACCCCTCCACTTT. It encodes CASKDGDRSPLHF.

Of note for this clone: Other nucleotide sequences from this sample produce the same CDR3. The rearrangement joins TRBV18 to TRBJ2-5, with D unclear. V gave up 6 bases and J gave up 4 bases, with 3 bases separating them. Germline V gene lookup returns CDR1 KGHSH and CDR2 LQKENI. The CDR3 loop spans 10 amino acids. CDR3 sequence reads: CASSGETQYF. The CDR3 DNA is TGTGCCAGCTCGGGAGAGACCCAGTACTTC. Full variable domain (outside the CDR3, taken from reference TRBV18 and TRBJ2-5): NAGVMQNPRHLVRRRGQEARLRCSPMKGHSHVYWYRQLPEEGLKFMVYLQKENIIDESGMPKERFSAEFPKEGPSILRIQQVVRGDSAAYFCASSGETQYFGPGTRLLVL.

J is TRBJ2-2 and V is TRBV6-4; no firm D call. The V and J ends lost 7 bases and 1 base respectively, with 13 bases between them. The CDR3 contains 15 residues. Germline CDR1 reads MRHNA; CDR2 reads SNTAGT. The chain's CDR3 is CASKTRPGNTGELFF. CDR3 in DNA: TGTGCCAGCAAAACTCGTCCGGGGAACACCGGGGAGCTGTTTTTT.

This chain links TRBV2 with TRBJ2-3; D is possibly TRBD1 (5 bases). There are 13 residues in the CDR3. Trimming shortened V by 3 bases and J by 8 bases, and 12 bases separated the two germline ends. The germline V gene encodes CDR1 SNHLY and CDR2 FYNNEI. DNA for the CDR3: TGTGCCAGCAGTGATGGGGCCCTCAGTACGCAGTATTTT. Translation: CASSDGALSTQYF.

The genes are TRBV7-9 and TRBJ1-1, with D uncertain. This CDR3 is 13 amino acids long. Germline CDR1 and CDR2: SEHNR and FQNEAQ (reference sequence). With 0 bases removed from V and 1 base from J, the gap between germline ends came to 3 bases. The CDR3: CASSLAWNTEAFF. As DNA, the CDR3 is TGTGCCAGCAGCTTAGCCTGGAACACTGAAGCTTTCTTT.

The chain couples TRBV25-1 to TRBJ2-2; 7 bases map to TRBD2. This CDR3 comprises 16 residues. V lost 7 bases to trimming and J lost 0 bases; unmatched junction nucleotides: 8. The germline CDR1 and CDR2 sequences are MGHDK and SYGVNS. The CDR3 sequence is CASTYSGGANTGELFF. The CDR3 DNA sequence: TGTGCCAGCACCTATTCGGGAGGCGCGAACACCGGGGAGCTGTTTTTT.

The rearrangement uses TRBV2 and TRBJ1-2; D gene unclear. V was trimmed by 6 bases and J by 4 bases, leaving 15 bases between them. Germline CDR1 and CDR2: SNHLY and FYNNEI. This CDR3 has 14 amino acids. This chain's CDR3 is CASRPDQTSYGYTF. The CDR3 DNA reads TGTGCCAGCAGGCCAGACCAGACCTCCTATGGCTACACCTTC.